The TCR beta chain under discussion was sequenced for a study of Ad26.COV2.S vaccination and SARS-CoV-2 variants. About the study: Enrolled in COV1001, the donor was in the Ad26.COV2.S trial arm, which received the vaccine. Study-wide results and caveats: Measures of TCR breadth and depth may have fallen short of total T cell responses.

Germline CDR1 reads SGHDT; CDR2 reads YYEEEE. The CDR3 totals 14 residues. V lost 4 bases and J 12 bases, leaving 22 bases between the germline ends. This clone was seen a few times. Its antigen is as yet unknown. TCRdb keeps only in-frame clones here, not all; method: immunoSEQ multiplex PCR. The sample records about 350,000 clones, around 89% being singletons. Sample treatment: about 20 received Ad26.COV2.S at low or high dose, single or two shots; about 5 received placebo; per-sample allocation not given. Following the first vaccine or placebo injection, samples were taken on day 63. Source: peripheral blood, taken in a trial of Ad26.COV2.S vaccine versus placebo. The clonotype comes from a person aged 18-60 years who received the Ad26.COV2.S COVID-19 vaccine or a placebo. The V gene is TRBV5-6, the J gene TRBJ1-2, with D unresolved. Here the CDR3 DNA reads TGTGCCAGCAGCCGGATGACTATTTTGGGTCCTGACACCTTC. Translating it yields CASSRMTILGPDTF.